These 27 T cell receptor beta chains originate from one sample sequenced in a study of blood T cell repertoires in COVID-19. Using immunoSEQ multiplex PCR, the repertoire was profiled, and TCRdb retains in-frame clones only, with some absent. The table records around 370,000 clones, about 90% of them present only once. The sample taken for sequencing was peripheral blood. All receptors derive from a woman in her 50s with COVID-19, enrolled during active disease.

The chain links TRBV28 to TRBJ1-4; D ambiguous. V lost 5 bases and J lost 13, with 14 bases in between. The CDR3 length is 12 residues. Germline CDR1 MDHEN, CDR2 SYDVKM. The CDR3 spells CASSTTSPGLFF. DNA of the CDR3: TGTGCCAGCAGTACCACGAGCCCAGGACTGTTTTTT.

This rearrangement joins TRBV3-1 (or the pseudogene TRBV3-2) to TRBJ1-2, with D possibly being TRBD1 (5 bases). Germline CDR1 is LGHDT and CDR2 is YNNKEL (reference sequence). This CDR3 region has 10 residues. CDR3 sequence: CGGGNAGYTF. The CDR3, as DNA: TGTGGGGGCGGAAATGCTGGCTACACCTTC.

This clone appeared once. V and J are TRBV29-1 and TRBJ2-7; 9 positions agree with TRBD1. The V segment lost 4 bases and the J segment 2 bases; nucleotides outside the gene matches: 3. This CDR3 contains 13 residues. Germline values: CDR1 SQVTM, CDR2 ANQGSEA. The CDR3 spells CSVGDRVPYEQYF. The CDR3 DNA sequence: TGCAGCGTTGGGGACAGGGTCCCCTACGAGCAGTACTTC.

The rearrangement links TRBV27 to TRBJ2-7; tentative D call: TRBD1 (5 bases). There are 11 residues in the CDR3. Germline CDR1 MNHEY, CDR2 SMNVEV (reference sequence). V lost 5 bases and J lost 5, with 7 bases in between. The chain's CDR3 is CASSARDEQYF. The CDR3 DNA is TGTGCCAGCAGTGCCAGGGACGAGCAGTACTTC.

V usage is TRBV29-1 and J usage is TRBJ2-2; 7 bases align to TRBD2. V trimming: 7 bases; J trimming: 8 bases; junction bases outside the gene matches: 13. CDR1 is SQVTM and CDR2 is ANQGSEA in the germline V gene. The CDR3 has 14 amino acids. The CDR3 is CSASGREALGELFF. CDR3 sequence (DNA): TGCAGCGCAAGTGGACGGGAGGCCCTGGGGGAGCTGTTTTTT.

The chain employs TRBV5-6 and TRBJ1-5, with a possible D match to TRBD1 (6 bases). CDR1 SGHDT and CDR2 YYEEEE come from the germline V gene. V was shortened by 4 bases and J by 7 bases, with 9 bases between the two germline ends. The CDR3 runs 12 residues. The CDR3 sequence: CASSTGKQPQHF. CDR3 DNA sequence: TGTGCCAGCAGCACAGGGAAACAGCCCCAGCATTTT.

The sample holds many counts of this clone. The V and J genes are TRBV19 and TRBJ1-1; the D gene is possibly TRBD1 (6 bases). CDR1 is LNHDA and CDR2 is SQIVND in the germline V gene (reference sequence). The CDR3 is 14 residues long. The V and J ends lost 6 bases and 0 bases respectively, with 11 bases between them. The CDR3 loop is CASSAGVLNTEAFF. The CDR3 nucleotides read TGTGCCAGTAGCGCAGGGGTACTGAACACTGAAGCTTTCTTT.

J is TRBJ1-2 and V is TRBV19; no reliable D call. V was clipped by 10 bases and J by 0 bases, with 12 bases between them. Germline V CDR1 and CDR2: LNHDA, SQIVND (reference sequence). The CDR3 consists of 13 residues. The CDR3 DNA follows: TGTGCCACCCAGCCACAGTCTAACTATGGCTACACCTTC. It encodes CATQPQSNYGYTF.

This chain uses TRBV11-2 with TRBJ1-1, with TRBD1 as a possible D gene (6 bases). CDR3 length: 14 residues. CDR1 and CDR2 from the germline V gene are SGHAT and FQNNGV. Trimming pared 5 bases from V and 10 bases from J, leaving 20 bases between. This CDR3 reads CASSLREQGFRAFF. Written as DNA, the CDR3 is TGTGCCAGCAGCCTCCGAGAACAGGGTTTTCGAGCTTTCTTT.

The table lists this clone with a count of one. The V call is TRBV28, the J call TRBJ2-1; possibly TRBD1 for D (6 bases). The CDR3 sequence is 12 residues long. Trimming removed 6 bases from V and 10 bases from J, with 13 bases in between. Germline lookup yields CDR1 MDHEN and CDR2 SYDVKM. The CDR3 DNA follows: TGTGCCAGCAGAATCCTCACAGGGGAGCAGTTCTTC. It translates to CASRILTGEQFF.

J is TRBJ1-5 and V is TRBV28; 7 bases line up with TRBD1. V lost 7 bases, J lost 0 bases, and 6 bases stayed unmatched. Germline-derived CDR1 and CDR2 are MDHEN and SYDVKM. This CDR3 contains 15 residues. As DNA, the CDR3 is TGTGCCAGCACCCCGACAGGGATTAGCAATCAGCCCCAGCATTTT. Translation gives CASTPTGISNQPQHF.

This chain links TRBV27 with TRBJ2-7, with 8 bases lining up with TRBD2. This CDR3 is built from 17 residues. V lost 3 bases, J lost 0 bases, and 10 bases stayed unmatched. The V gene's germline CDR1 is MNHEY and CDR2 SMNVEV (reference sequence). The CDR3 nucleotides are TGTGCCAGCAGTTTGTCTAGCGGGTCCCCTATCTCCTACGAGCAGTACTTC. The encoded protein is CASSLSSGSPISYEQYF.

The V gene is TRBV5-4, the J gene TRBJ1-2; possibly TRBD1 for D (6 bases). The length of the CDR3 is 15 residues. Trimming cost V 3 bases and J 4 bases, with 16 bases left between them. Looked up from germline, CDR1 is SGHNT and CDR2 is YYREEE (reference sequence). This chain's CDR3 is CASSSGMDSSYGYTF. CDR3 nucleotides: TGTGCCAGCAGCTCCGGAATGGACAGTAGCTATGGCTACACCTTC.

The chain carries TRBV3-1 (or the pseudogene TRBV3-2) and TRBJ2-2; TRBD2 matches at 9 bases. The V and J ends lost 8 bases and 7 bases, in that order; junction bases with no gene match: 5. Looked up from germline, CDR1 is LGHDT and CDR2 is YNNKEL (reference sequence). The CDR3 contains 13 residues. In DNA, the CDR3 is TGTGCCAGCGGACTAGCGTCAAACGGGGAGCTGTTTTTT. It translates to CASGLASNGELFF.

CDR3 nucleotide sequence: TGTGCCAGCAAGCCCGGGACAGCTACAGATACGCAGTATTTT. Its protein is CASKPGTATDTQYF. This rearrangement joins TRBV2 to TRBJ2-3; 7 nucleotides match TRBD1. This CDR3 has 14 residues. Germline V gene sequence: CDR1 SNHLY, CDR2 FYNNEI. V lost 7 bases, J lost 3 bases, and 7 bases stayed unmatched.

The rearrangement uses TRBV5-8 and TRBJ2-2; TRBD1 matches at 7 bases. The trim removed 6 bases at V and 6 bases at J, leaving 11 bases unmatched. Germline CDR1 SGHTS, CDR2 YDEGEE. CDR3 size: 15 residues. As DNA, the CDR3 is TGTGCCAGCACCTGGACCGGGACAGCATCCGGGGAGCTGTTTTTT. Translating it yields CASTWTGTASGELFF.

The chain recombines TRBV4-2 with TRBJ2-1; 7 nucleotides align to TRBD2. The trim removed 1 base at V and 4 bases at J, leaving 4 bases unmatched. The CDR3 totals 15 residues. The germline V gene encodes CDR1 LGHNA and CDR2 YNFKEQ. CDR3: CASSQVLAAYNEQFF. CDR3 nucleotides: TGTGCCAGCAGCCAAGTGCTAGCGGCTTACAATGAGCAGTTCTTC.

The gene calls are TRBV6-5 and TRBJ2-7; 9 bases fit TRBD2. The CDR3 is made up of 12 amino acids. Germline V gene lookup returns CDR1 MNHEY and CDR2 SVGAGI. The V segment lost 4 bases and the J segment 8 bases; nucleotides outside the gene matches: 3. This CDR3 reads CASSLAGEKQYF. CDR3 sequence (DNA): TGTGCCAGCAGTTTAGCGGGAGAGAAGCAGTACTTC.

The chain recombines TRBV24-1 with TRBJ2-5; D gene uncertain. The CDR3 extends over 14 amino acids. The V end lost 1 base, the J end lost 4 bases, and 9 bases lay between the germline ends. Germline V gene data show CDR1 as KGHDR and CDR2 as SFDVKD. The CDR3 loop is CATSDFQVPETQYF. The CDR3 DNA follows: TGTGCCACCAGTGATTTTCAGGTTCCAGAGACCCAGTACTTC.

The chain uses TRBV14 and TRBJ1-3, with TRBD1 matching 7 bases. Germline-derived CDR1 and CDR2 are SGHDN and FVKESK. V was clipped by 4 bases and J by 3 bases; unmatched bases: 6. This CDR3 has 15 amino acids. The CDR3: CASSPHRGGGNTIYF. The CDR3 nucleotides are TGTGCCAGCAGCCCCCACAGGGGTGGTGGAAACACCATATATTTT.

The chain links TRBV7-9 to TRBJ2-4; D is ambiguous. Germline V CDR1 and CDR2: SEHNR, FQNEAQ (reference sequence). V was shortened by 9 bases and J by 0 bases, with 9 bases between the two germline ends. This CDR3 comprises 13 residues. Written as DNA, the CDR3 is TGTGCCAGTGCTGCTACAGCCAAAAACATTCAGTACTTC. Translating it yields CASAATAKNIQYF.

The V call is TRBV27, the J call TRBJ1-1; the match to TRBD1 covers 7 bases. V shed 3 bases, J shed 3 bases, and the junction held 16 bases outside the gene matches. The CDR3 has 18 residues. Germline values: CDR1 MNHEY, CDR2 SMNVEV (reference sequence). CDR3 loop: CASSLAGLGGRGDTEAFF. The CDR3 coding sequence is TGTGCCAGCAGTTTGGCCGGGTTAGGGGGCCGAGGGGACACTGAAGCTTTCTTT.

The chain is built from TRBV19 and TRBJ1-1; D not certain. This CDR3 contains 15 residues. The V end was cut by 6 bases, the J end by 0 bases, with 14 bases between. Germline CDR1 LNHDA, CDR2 SQIVND (reference sequence). In nucleotides, the CDR3 is TGTGCCAGTAGGATCCACGGACTGATGAACACTGAAGCTTTCTTT. Amino acids: CASRIHGLMNTEAFF.

This chain uses TRBV7-6 with TRBJ2-3; perhaps TRBD2 as D (6 bases). Germline V CDR1 and CDR2: SGHVS, FNYEAQ. The germline V and J ends were trimmed by 5 bases and 1 base, with 13 bases remaining between them. This CDR3 region has 15 residues. CDR3 amino acids: CASSRRDSRTDTQYF. The CDR3 coding sequence is TGTGCCAGCAGCCGGCGGGACTCTCGCACAGATACGCAGTATTTT.

J is TRBJ1-4 and V is TRBV30, with D perhaps matching TRBD1 (5 bases). Germline CDR1 and CDR2: GTSNPN and SVGIG (reference sequence). The CDR3 loop spans 15 amino acids. V lost 0 bases, J lost 8 bases, and 16 bases lay in between. CDR3 coding DNA: TGTGCCTGGAGTGTACATCTGGGGCCCGAAGAAAAACTGTTTTTT. Amino acid sequence: CAWSVHLGPEEKLFF.

This chain uses TRBV11-3 with TRBJ2-7, with 16 bases lining up with TRBD2. Germline V gene lookup returns CDR1 SGHNT and CDR2 YENEEA. The CDR3 consists of 19 residues. Unmatched junction bases numbered 14, after V lost 7 bases and J lost 2 bases. The CDR3 spells CASTPVPGLAGGRAYEQYF. As DNA, the CDR3 is TGTGCCAGCACTCCGGTTCCGGGACTAGCGGGAGGGCGGGCCTACGAGCAGTACTTC.

The chain recombines TRBV7-9 with TRBJ2-3; the match to TRBD2 covers 8 bases. The CDR3 length is 17 residues. Germline trimming cut 4 bases from V and 6 bases from J; bases unmatched to any gene: 15. The germline V gene has CDR1 SEHNR and CDR2 FQNEAQ (reference sequence). The CDR3 spells CASSYGTSLGFVDTQYF. CDR3 DNA sequence: TGTGCCAGCAGCTACGGGACTAGTCTGGGTTTTGTGGATACGCAGTATTTT.